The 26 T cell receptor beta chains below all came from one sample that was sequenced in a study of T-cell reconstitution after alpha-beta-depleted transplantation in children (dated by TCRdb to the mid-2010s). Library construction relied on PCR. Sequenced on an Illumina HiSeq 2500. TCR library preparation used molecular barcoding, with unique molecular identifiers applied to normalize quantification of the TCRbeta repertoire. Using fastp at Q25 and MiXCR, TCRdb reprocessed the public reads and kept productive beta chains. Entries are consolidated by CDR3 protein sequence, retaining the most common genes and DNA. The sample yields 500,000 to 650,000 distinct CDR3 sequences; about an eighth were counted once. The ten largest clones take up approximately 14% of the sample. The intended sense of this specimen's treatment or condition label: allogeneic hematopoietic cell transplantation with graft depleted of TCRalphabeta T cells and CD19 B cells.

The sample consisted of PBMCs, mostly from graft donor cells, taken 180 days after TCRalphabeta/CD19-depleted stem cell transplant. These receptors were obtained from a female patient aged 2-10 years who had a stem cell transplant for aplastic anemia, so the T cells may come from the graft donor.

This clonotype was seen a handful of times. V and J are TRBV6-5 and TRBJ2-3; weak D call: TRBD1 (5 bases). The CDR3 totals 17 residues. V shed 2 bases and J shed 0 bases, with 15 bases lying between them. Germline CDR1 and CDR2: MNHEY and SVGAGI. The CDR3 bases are TGTGCCAGCAGTTACAGGCTGACAGCCCTAAGCACAGATACGCAGTATTTT. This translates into CASSYRLTALSTDTQYF.

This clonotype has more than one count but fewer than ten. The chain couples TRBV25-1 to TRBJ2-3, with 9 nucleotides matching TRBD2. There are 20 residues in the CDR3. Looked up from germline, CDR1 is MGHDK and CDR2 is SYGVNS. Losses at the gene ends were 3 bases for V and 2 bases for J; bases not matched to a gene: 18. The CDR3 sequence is CASSDLGLANGRGNTDTQYF. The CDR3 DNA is TGTGCCAGCAGTGACCTGGGACTAGCCAACGGGAGGGGGAACACAGATACGCAGTATTTT.

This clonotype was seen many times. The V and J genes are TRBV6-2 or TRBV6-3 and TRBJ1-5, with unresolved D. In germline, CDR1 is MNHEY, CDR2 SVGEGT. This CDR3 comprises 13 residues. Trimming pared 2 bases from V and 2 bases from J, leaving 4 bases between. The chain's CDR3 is CASSYGGNQPQHF. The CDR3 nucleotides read TGTGCCAGCAGTTACGGAGGCAATCAGCCCCAGCATTTT.

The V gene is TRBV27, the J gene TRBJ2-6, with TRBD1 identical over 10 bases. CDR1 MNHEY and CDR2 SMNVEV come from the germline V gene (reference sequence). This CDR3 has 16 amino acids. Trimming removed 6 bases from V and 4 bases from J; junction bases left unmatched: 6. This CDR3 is CASRLTGGAGANVLTF. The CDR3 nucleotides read TGTGCCAGCAGACTGACAGGGGGCGCCGGGGCCAACGTCCTGACTTTC.

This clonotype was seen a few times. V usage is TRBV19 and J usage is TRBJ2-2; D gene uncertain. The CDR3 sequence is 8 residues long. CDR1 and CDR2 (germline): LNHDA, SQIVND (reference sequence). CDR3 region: CPTGELFF. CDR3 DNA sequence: TGTCCCACCGGGGAGCTGTTTTTT.

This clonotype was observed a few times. The CDR3 protein is CSAHPLREGTYLPQYF. CDR3 nucleotides: TGCAGTGCTCACCCCCTGCGGGAGGGTACCTACCTGCCCCAGTACTTC. The genes are TRBV20-1 and TRBJ2-5; 9 nucleotides line up with TRBD2. Germline values: CDR1 DFQATT, CDR2 SNEGSKA (reference sequence). CDR3 length: 16 amino acids. With V trimmed by 5 bases and J by 9 bases, 19 bases remained unmatched.

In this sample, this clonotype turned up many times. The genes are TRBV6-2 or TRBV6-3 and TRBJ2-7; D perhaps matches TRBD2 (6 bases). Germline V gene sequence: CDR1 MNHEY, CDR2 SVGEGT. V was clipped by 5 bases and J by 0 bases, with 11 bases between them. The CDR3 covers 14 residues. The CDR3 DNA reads TGTGCCAGCAGTCGATCCGGGAGCTCCTACGAGCAGTACGTC. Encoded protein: CASSRSGSSYEQYV.

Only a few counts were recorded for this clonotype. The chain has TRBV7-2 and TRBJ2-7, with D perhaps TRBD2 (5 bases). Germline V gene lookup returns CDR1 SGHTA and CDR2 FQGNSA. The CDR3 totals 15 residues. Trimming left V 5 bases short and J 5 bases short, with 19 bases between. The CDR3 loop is CASSPLSWEFHEQYV. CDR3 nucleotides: TGTGCCAGCAGCCCCCTATCCTGGGAGTTCCACGAGCAGTACGTC.

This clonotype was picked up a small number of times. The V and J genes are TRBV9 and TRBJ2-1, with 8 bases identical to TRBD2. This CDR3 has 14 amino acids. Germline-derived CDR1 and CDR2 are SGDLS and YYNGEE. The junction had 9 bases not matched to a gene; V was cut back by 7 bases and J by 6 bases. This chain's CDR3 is CASSWRGEGNEQFF. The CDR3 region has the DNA TGTGCCAGCTCTTGGCGGGGGGAGGGCAATGAGCAGTTCTTC.

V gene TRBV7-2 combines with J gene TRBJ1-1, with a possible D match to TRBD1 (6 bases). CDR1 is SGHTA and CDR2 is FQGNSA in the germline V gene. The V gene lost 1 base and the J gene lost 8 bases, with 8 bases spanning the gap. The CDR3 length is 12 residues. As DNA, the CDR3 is TGTGCCAGCAGCTTAGGCAGGGGCGAAGCTTTCTTT. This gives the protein CASSLGRGEAFF.

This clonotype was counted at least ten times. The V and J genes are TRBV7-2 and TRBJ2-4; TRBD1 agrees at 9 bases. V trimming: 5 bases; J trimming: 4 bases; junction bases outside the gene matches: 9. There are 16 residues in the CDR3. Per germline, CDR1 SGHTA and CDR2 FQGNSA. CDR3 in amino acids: CASSDRGGREKNIQYF. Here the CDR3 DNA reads TGTGCCAGCAGCGACAGGGGGGGACGGGAGAAAAACATTCAGTACTTC.

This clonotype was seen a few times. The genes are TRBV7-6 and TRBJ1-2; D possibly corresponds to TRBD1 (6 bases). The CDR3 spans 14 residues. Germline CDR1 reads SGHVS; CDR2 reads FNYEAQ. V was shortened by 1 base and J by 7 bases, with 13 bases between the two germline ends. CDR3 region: CASSLGGNRAGYTF. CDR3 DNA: TGTGCCAGCAGCTTAGGGGGGAACAGGGCTGGCTACACCTTC.

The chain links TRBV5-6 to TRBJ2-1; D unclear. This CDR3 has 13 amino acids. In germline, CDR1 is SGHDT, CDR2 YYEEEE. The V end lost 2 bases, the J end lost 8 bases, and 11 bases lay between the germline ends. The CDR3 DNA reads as TGTGCCAGCAGCTTAAAGGAAAGGTATGAGCAGTTCTTC. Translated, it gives CASSLKERYEQFF. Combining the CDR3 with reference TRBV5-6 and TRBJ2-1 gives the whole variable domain DAGVTQSPTHLIKTRGQQVTLRCSPKSGHDTVSWYQQALGQGPQFIFQYYEEEERQRGNFPDRFSGHQFPNYSSELNVNALLLGDSALYLCASSLKERYEQFFGPGTRLTVL.

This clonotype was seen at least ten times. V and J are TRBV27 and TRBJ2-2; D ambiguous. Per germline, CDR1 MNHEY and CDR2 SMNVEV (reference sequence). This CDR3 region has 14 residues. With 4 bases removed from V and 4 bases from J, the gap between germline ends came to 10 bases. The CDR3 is CASSYDQITGELFF. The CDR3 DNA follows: TGTGCCAGCAGTTACGACCAGATCACCGGGGAGCTGTTTTTT.

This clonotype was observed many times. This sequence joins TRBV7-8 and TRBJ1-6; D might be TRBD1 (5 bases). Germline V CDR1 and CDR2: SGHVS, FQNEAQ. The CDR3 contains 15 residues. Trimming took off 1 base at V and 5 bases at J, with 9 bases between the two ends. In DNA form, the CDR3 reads TGTGCCAGCAGCTTAGAGGGGATTGATAATTCACCCCTCCACTTT. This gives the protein CASSLEGIDNSPLHF. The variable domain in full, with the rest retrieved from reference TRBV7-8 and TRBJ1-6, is GAGVSQSPRYKVAKRGQDVALRCDPISGHVSLFWYQQALGQGPEFLTYFQNEAQLDKSGLPSDRFFAERPEGSVSTLKIQRTQQEDSAVYLCASSLEGIDNSPLHFGNGTRLTVT.

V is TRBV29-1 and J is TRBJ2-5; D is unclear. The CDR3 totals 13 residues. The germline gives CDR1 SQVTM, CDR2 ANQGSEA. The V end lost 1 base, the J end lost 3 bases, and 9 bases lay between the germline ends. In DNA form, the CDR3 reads TGCAGCGTTGAAGCGAACAGCAAAGAGACCCAGTACTTC. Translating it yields CSVEANSKETQYF.

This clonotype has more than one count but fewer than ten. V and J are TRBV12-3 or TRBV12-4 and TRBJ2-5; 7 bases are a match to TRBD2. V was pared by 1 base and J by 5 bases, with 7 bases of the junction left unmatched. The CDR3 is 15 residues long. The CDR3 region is CASSLGGGGGETQYF. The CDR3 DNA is TGTGCCAGCAGTTTAGGGGGCGGGGGTGGTGAGACCCAGTACTTC.

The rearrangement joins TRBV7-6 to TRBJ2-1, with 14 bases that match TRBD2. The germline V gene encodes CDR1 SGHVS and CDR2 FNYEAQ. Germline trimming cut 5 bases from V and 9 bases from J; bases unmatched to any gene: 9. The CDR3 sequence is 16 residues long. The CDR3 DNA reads TGTGCCAGCAGCACACCGGGACTAGCGGGAGTAAGTGAGCAGTTCTTC. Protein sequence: CASSTPGLAGVSEQFF.

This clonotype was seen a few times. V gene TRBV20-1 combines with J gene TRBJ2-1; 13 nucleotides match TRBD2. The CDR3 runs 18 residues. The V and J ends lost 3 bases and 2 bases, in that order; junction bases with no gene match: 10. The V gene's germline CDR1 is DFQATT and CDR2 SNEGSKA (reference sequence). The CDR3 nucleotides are TGCAGTGCTAGGGCTACTAGCGGGAGGGCCCGAGCCTACAATGAGCAGTTCTTC. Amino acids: CSARATSGRARAYNEQFF.

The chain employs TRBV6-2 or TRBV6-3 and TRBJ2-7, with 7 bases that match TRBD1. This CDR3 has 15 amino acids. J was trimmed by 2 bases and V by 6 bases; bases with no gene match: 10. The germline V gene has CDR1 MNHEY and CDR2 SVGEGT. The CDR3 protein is CASRKDRAGTYEQYV. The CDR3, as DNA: TGTGCCAGCAGGAAAGACAGGGCAGGTACCTACGAGCAGTACGTC.

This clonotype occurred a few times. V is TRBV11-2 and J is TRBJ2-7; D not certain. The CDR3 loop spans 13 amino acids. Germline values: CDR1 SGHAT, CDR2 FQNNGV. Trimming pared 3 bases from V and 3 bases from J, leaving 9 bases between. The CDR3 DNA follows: TGTGCCAGCAGCTTCGGACGGGTCTACGAGCAGTACTTC. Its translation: CASSFGRVYEQYF.

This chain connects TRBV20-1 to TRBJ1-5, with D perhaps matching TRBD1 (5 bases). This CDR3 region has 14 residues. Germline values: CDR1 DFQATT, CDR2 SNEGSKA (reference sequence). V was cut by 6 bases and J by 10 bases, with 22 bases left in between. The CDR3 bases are TGCAGTGCGAAGGCGGGGCCCCTGGCCTATCCCCAGCATTTT. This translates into CSAKAGPLAYPQHF.

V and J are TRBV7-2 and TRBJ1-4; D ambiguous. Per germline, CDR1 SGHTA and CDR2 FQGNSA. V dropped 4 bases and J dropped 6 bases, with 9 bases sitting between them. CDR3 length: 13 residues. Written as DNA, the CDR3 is TGTGCCAGCAGCTCAATTCCACATGAAAAACTGTTTTTT. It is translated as CASSSIPHEKLFF. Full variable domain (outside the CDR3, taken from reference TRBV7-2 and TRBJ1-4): GAGVSQSPSNKVTEKGKDVELRCDPISGHTALYWYRQSLGQGLEFLIYFQGNSAPDKSGLPSDRFSAERTGGSVSTLTIQRTQQEDSAVYLCASSSIPHEKLFFGSGTQLSVL.

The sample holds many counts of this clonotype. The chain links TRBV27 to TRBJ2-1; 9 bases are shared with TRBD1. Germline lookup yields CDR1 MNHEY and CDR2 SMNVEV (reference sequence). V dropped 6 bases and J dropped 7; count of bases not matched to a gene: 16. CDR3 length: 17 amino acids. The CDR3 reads CASSKLWTGVGGNEQFF. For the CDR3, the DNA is TGTGCCAGCAGCAAACTATGGACAGGGGTGGGGGGAAATGAGCAGTTCTTC.

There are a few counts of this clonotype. CDR3 in amino acids: CASSSRFYGYTF. The CDR3 DNA follows: TGTGCCAGCAGCTCTAGGTTCTATGGCTACACCTTC. The chain uses TRBV13 and TRBJ1-2; no clear D gene. The V end was cut by 4 bases, the J end by 4 bases, with 7 bases between. The CDR3 spans 12 residues. Germline-derived CDR1 and CDR2 are PRHDT and FYEKMQ (reference sequence).

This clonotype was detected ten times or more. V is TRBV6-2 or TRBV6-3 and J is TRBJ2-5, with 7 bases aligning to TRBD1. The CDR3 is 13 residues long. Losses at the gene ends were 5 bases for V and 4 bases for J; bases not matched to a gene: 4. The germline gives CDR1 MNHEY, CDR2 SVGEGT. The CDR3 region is CASSMTGPETQYF. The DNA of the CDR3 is TGTGCCAGCAGTATGACAGGGCCAGAGACCCAGTACTTC.